A selection of T cell receptor beta chains follows, all from one sample in a study of sequential checkpoint blockade in melanoma. Measured with immunoSEQ multiplex PCR; TCRdb has only the in-frame clones, and not every one. The sample contains 12,000 or so clones, about 80% of which appear only once. Sequenced here: CD8+ T cells sorted from blood (inferred from file names), sampled from a patient given nivolumab and ipilimumab in sequence. The receptors derive from a human donor with melanoma. Each CDR3 is given with its conserved first and last residue. D genes are given only for firm matches. A row's size may be missing; if present it is once, few, many or a size class.

v_gene	j_gene	d_gene	abundance	CDR3aa	CDR3nt
TRBV28	TRBJ2-7	TRBD1	-	CASSLPRDRVLDEQYF	TGTGCCAGCAGTCTACCCCGGGACAGGGTACTCGACGAGCAGTACTTC
TRBV29-1	TRBJ1-1	-	once	CSVDYPNTEAFF	TGCAGCGTTGATTATCCGAACACTGAAGCTTTCTTT
TRBV27	TRBJ2-1	-	-	CASSLDYGNYNEQFF	TGTGCCAGCAGTTTAGACTACGGAAACTACAATGAGCAGTTCTTC
TRBV6-1	TRBJ2-7	TRBD2	-	CASSIGTSGGYEQYF	TGTGCCAGCAGTATCGGGACTAGCGGGGGGTACGAGCAGTACTTC
TRBV28	TRBJ2-1	-	-	CASSPHEAGEKGDEQFF	TGTGCCAGCAGTCCCCATGAGGCTGGGGAAAAGGGGGATGAGCAGTTCTTC
TRBV27	TRBJ1-5	TRBD1	few	CASSYSRDRENQPQHF	TGTGCCAGCAGTTACTCTAGGGACAGGGAGAATCAGCCCCAGCATTTT
TRBV13	TRBJ2-7	-	-	CASSLSREVSVYEQYF	TGTGCCAGCAGCCTTTCCAGGGAGGTTTCCGTTTACGAGCAGTACTTC
TRBV18	TRBJ2-1	TRBD2	-	CASSPPSPKLAGYNEQFF	TGTGCCAGCTCACCACCTTCACCTAAACTAGCGGGGTACAATGAGCAGTTCTTC
TRBV2	TRBJ2-7	-	-	CASSAGTGSSYEQYF	TGTGCCAGCAGTGCCGGGACTGGGAGCTCCTACGAGCAGTACTTC
TRBV5-1	TRBJ2-7	TRBD1	-	CASSLNRGPHEQYF	TGCGCCAGCAGCTTGAACAGGGGGCCTCACGAGCAGTACTTC
TRBV6-6	TRBJ1-1	-	-	CASSARTEAFF	TGTGCCAGCAGTGCTAGGACAGAAGCTTTCTTT
TRBV2	TRBJ2-1	TRBD1	-	CASRERQGNEQFF	TGTGCCAGCAGGGAGAGACAGGGGAATGAGCAGTTCTTC
TRBV15	TRBJ2-1	TRBD2	-	CATSREWGGSSYNEQFF	TGTGCCACCAGCAGAGAGTGGGGGGGTAGCTCCTACAATGAGCAGTTCTTC
TRBV11-2	TRBJ2-7	TRBD1	once	CASGPPGQGIYEQYF	TGTGCCAGCGGACCCCCGGGACAGGGAATCTACGAGCAGTACTTC
TRBV11-2	TRBJ2-7	-	-	CASKVAGDYEQYF	TGTGCCAGCAAAGTGGCAGGGGACTACGAGCAGTACTTC
TRBV27	TRBJ2-5	TRBD1	-	CASSGDRGLRETQYF	TGTGCCAGCAGTGGGGACAGGGGGCTACGAGAGACCCAGTACTTC
TRBV18	TRBJ1-1	-	-	CASSLAANTEAFF	TGTGCCAGCTCATTGGCGGCGAACACTGAAGCTTTCTTT
TRBV5-4	TRBJ1-3	-	few	CASSLGQEPSGNTIYF	TGTGCCAGCAGCTTGGGACAGGAACCCTCTGGAAACACCATATATTTT
TRBV19	TRBJ2-2	-	large	CASRLLPGELFF	TGTGCCAGTAGGCTATTACCCGGGGAGCTGTTTTTT
TRBV11-2	TRBJ1-3	TRBD1	-	CASRPTGAGNTIYF	TGTGCCAGCAGACCGACAGGGGCTGGAAACACCATATATTTT
TRBV4-2	TRBJ2-5	-	-	CASSQKLTGGGETQYF	TGTGCCAGCAGCCAAAAATTGACGGGGGGCGGTGAGACCCAGTACTTC
TRBV27	TRBJ1-2	-	-	CASSLSTGTTGYTF	TGTGCCAGCAGTTTATCTACAGGGACCACTGGCTACACCTTC
TRBV19	TRBJ1-1	TRBD1	-	CASSTTGYTEAFF	TGTGCCAGTAGTACGACAGGGTACACTGAAGCTTTCTTT
TRBV4-2	TRBJ1-5	-	-	CASSQDLMAGNQPQHF	TGTGCCAGCAGCCAAGATCTCATGGCGGGCAATCAGCCCCAGCATTTT
TRBV27	TRBJ2-3	-	-	CASSPPPGTDTQYF	TGTGCCAGCAGTCCCCCCCCCGGCACAGATACGCAGTATTTT
TRBV30	TRBJ1-2	TRBD1	few	CAWSGDRRLIYTF	TGTGCCTGGAGTGGGGACAGACGTTTGATCTACACCTTC
TRBV9	TRBJ2-1	TRBD2	-	CASSVATSGGYNEQFF	TGTGCCAGCAGCGTAGCCACTAGCGGGGGGTACAATGAGCAGTTCTTC
TRBV4-3	TRBJ2-5	-	once	CASSQEVGEETQYF	TGCGCCAGCAGCCAAGAAGTCGGGGAAGAGACCCAGTACTTC
TRBV27	TRBJ2-1	TRBD1	-	CASSFRTGSIYTSSYNEQFF	TGTGCCAGCAGTTTCCGGACAGGGAGCATTTATACAAGCTCCTACAATGAGCAGTTCTTC
TRBV9	TRBJ2-3	TRBD2	-	CASSGTSGGLDTQYF	TGTGCCAGCAGCGGGACTAGCGGGGGGTTGGATACGCAGTATTTT
TRBV5-4	TRBJ2-5	TRBD2	-	CASSWTSGGAETQYF	TGTGCCAGCAGCTGGACTAGCGGGGGGGCGGAGACCCAGTACTTC
TRBV19	TRBJ2-5	-	-	CASSIWQKETQYF	TGTGCCAGTAGTATATGGCAGAAAGAGACCCAGTACTTC
TRBV4-3	TRBJ2-7	-	-	CASSQGLAIAHEQYF	TGCGCCAGCAGCCAAGGCCTTGCTATTGCCCACGAGCAGTACTTC
TRBV29-1	TRBJ1-3	TRBD1	-	CSVETLAGTGTYNTIYF	TGCAGCGTTGAAACCCTAGCCGGGACAGGGACGTACAACACCATATATTTT
TRBV2	TRBJ2-2	TRBD1	-	CASSLKGATGELFF	TGTGCCAGCAGCCTCAAGGGGGCCACCGGGGAGCTGTTTTTT
TRBV9	TRBJ2-7	TRBD2	-	CASSVGLAGVNEQYF	TGTGCCAGCAGCGTAGGGCTAGCGGGGGTCAACGAGCAGTACTTC
TRBV6-5	TRBJ1-1	-	-	CASSYGRPNTEAFF	TGTGCCAGCAGTTACGGGAGACCTAACACTGAAGCTTTCTTT
TRBV28	TRBJ2-1	TRBD1	-	CASSTRVAGGGSNEQFF	TGTGCCAGCAGTACACGGGTTGCAGGGGGTGGGAGTAATGAGCAGTTCTTC
TRBV28	TRBJ2-3	TRBD1	once	CASSLSPFDRVANTQYF	TGTGCCAGCAGTTTATCCCCGTTTGACAGGGTTGCAAATACGCAGTATTTT
TRBV7-2	TRBJ2-5	TRBD2	-	CASSLDKRGGRLETQYF	TGTGCCAGCAGCTTAGACAAGCGGGGGGGCCGGTTGGAGACCCAGTACTTC
TRBV9	TRBJ2-7	-	-	CASSAGDAYYEQYF	TGTGCCAGCAGCGCAGGGGACGCCTACTACGAGCAGTACTTC
TRBV21-1	TRBJ2-5	-	-	CASSKALGIETQYF	TGTGCCAGCAGCAAAGCGCTCGGGATAGAGACCCAGTACTTC
TRBV27	TRBJ2-4	-	-	CASSPTLPGARAKNIQYF	TGTGCCAGCAGTCCAACCCTGCCAGGGGCGAGGGCCAAAAACATTCAGTACTTC
TRBV6-1	TRBJ2-1	TRBD1	-	CASSYRGPDYNEQFF	TGTGCCAGCAGCTACAGGGGACCTGACTACAATGAGCAGTTCTTC
TRBV7-2	TRBJ2-1	TRBD1	-	CASSTTGVEQFF	TGTGCCAGCAGCACCACAGGGGTTGAGCAGTTCTTC
TRBV5-6	TRBJ2-3	-	-	CASSLGSFTDTQYF	TGTGCCAGCAGCTTGGGTAGCTTCACAGATACGCAGTATTTT
TRBV28	TRBJ1-1	TRBD1	-	CASSVTGGMNTEAFF	TGTGCCAGCAGCGTTACAGGGGGGATGAACACTGAAGCTTTCTTT
TRBV19	TRBJ2-7	TRBD1	-	CASSMQGAYEQYF	TGTGCCAGTAGTATGCAGGGGGCCTACGAGCAGTACTTC
TRBV27	TRBJ2-7	-	medium-sized	CASSLSAFSGSGDYEQYF	TGTGCCAGCAGTTTGTCAGCGTTTTCGGGGTCGGGGGACTACGAGCAGTACTTC
TRBV19	TRBJ2-1	-	-	CASSILGGLLYNEQFF	TGTGCCAGTAGTATTCTTGGCGGACTACTATACAATGAGCAGTTCTTC
TRBV9	TRBJ2-1	TRBD2	-	CASSRQSGGVYNEQFF	TGTGCCAGCAGCAGACAGAGCGGGGGGGTCTACAATGAGCAGTTCTTC
TRBV28	TRBJ1-1	-	-	CASSPWGTGEAFF	TGTGCCAGCAGTCCATGGGGCACGGGTGAAGCTTTCTTT
TRBV7-9	TRBJ2-7	-	-	CASQSDGGPYEQYF	TGTGCCAGCCAATCCGACGGGGGACCTTACGAGCAGTACTTC
TRBV27	TRBJ2-7	TRBD1	once	CASSRTGLYEQYF	TGTGCCAGCAGCAGGACAGGCCTCTACGAGCAGTACTTC
TRBV4-3	TRBJ2-1	TRBD1	-	CASSQVMGQAQEQFF	TGCGCCAGCAGCCAAGTCATGGGACAGGCACAAGAGCAGTTCTTC
TRBV28	TRBJ2-7	TRBD2	-	CASRMTSAHYEQYF	TGTGCCAGCAGGATGACTAGCGCCCACTACGAGCAGTACTTC
TRBV7-9	TRBJ2-7	-	-	CASSPSSNAYEQYF	TGTGCCAGCAGCCCCAGTTCGAATGCCTACGAGCAGTACTTC
TRBV4-3	TRBJ2-1	-	-	CASSQDRRQTASEQFF	TGCGCCAGCAGCCAAGATCGACGGCAGACGGCTAGTGAGCAGTTCTTC
TRBV4-3	TRBJ1-6	-	medium-sized	CASSQAGDSPLHF	TGCGCCAGCAGCCAGGCAGGGGATTCACCCCTCCACTTT